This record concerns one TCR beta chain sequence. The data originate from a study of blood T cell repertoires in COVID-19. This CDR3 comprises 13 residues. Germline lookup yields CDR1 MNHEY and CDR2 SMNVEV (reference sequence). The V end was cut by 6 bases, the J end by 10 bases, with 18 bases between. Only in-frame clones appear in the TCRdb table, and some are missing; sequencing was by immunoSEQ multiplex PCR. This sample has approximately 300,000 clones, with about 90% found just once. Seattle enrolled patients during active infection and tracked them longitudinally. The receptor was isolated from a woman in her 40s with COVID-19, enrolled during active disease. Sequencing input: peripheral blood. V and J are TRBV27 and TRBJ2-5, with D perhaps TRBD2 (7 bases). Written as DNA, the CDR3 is TGTGCCAGCAGGGGGGCAGGAGGGAGGGACCAGTACTTC. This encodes CASRGAGGRDQYF.